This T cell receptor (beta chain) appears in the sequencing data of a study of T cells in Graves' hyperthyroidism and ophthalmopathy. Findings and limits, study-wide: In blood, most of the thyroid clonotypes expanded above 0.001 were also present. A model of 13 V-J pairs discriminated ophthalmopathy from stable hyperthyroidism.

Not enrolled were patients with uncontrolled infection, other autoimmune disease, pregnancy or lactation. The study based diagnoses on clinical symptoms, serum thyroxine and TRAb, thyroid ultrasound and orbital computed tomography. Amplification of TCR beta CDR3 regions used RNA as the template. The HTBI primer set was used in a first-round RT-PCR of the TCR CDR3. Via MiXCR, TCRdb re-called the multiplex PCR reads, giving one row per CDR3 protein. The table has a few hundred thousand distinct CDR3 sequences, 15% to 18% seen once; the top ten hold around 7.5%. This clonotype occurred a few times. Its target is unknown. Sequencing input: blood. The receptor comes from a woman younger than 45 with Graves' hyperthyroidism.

CDR3 DNA sequence: TGTGCCACCAGTCATAGCGGGAGCCCCGGGGAGACCCAGTACTTC. Amino acid sequence: CATSHSGSPGETQYF. The rearrangement links TRBV24-1 to TRBJ2-5, with 9 bases matching TRBD2. There are 15 residues in the CDR3. CDR1 KGHDR and CDR2 SFDVKD come from the germline V gene. The V and J ends lost 6 bases and 5 bases, in that order; junction bases with no gene match: 9.